This TCR beta chain is from a study of cytomegalovirus exposure and HLA in healthy donors (dated by TCRdb to the late 2010s). As for the study more broadly: According to a later analysis, the approximately 120 validation repertoires were produced on the same platform as the approximately 610 repertoires of the first cohort. The study was designed to test whether signatures of past pathogen exposure could be identified by cataloging public T cell receptors. A separate validation cohort of roughly 110 different subjects was used in addition to the 666-subject first cohort. The study combined high-throughput TCR immunosequencing, statistical association of individual TCRs with disease status, and machine learning to predict cytomegalovirus infection status. General findings and caveats noted by the study authors: The classifier was reported to diagnose cytomegalovirus status with high specificity and sensitivity in both the original cohort and the validation cohort. Most TCR sequences were seen in very few donors, while some public TCRs were found in many individuals. Subsequent analysis determined that TCRs grouped into clusters in the first cohort also showed a tendency toward co-occurrence across the 130 or so validation repertoires, and roughly 95% of cluster scores exceeded 0. All 130 or so repertoires were used to score co-occurrence in the validation cohort in a later analysis, because that analysis had no HLA typing for the cohort. The authors suggested that the approach could potentially be generalized to other disease states and immunological phenotypes. In vitro tests confirmed that three of the cytomegalovirus-associated TCR beta chains recognize cytomegalovirus antigens. The study gave a list of about 170 TCR beta chains associated with cytomegalovirus.

The library was generated by the immunoSEQ multiplex PCR assay. Concerning the study's data processing: A statistical classification framework was built to diagnose cytomegalovirus status from the catalog of TCR beta chain sequences. TCRdb limited this immuneACCESS table to in-frame rearrangements with V and J called. A share of clones is missing; checked studies link under half to unresolved V genes, and the rest is unexplained. The V and J calls and clone size are taken from that table; D and trimming were inferred from the DNA. Recorded for this sample are 200,000 to 250,000 clones; approximately 86% of them occurred a single time. The ten largest make up around 3% of the sample. The donors were included in the validation cohort of some 120 subjects, a group kept apart from the approximately 670-subject first cohort. Worth noting for this clone: Its cognate antigen has yet to be identified. No base quality information exists; no much larger clone differs at one position.

Per the germline V gene, MRHNA is the CDR1 and SNTAGT is the CDR2. Trimming takes 6 bases from V and 4 bases from J, and the germline ends sit 9 bases apart. The CDR3 holds 13 amino acids from the cysteine to the phenylalanine. CDR3 DNA only is kept here, 39 bases in frame from base 1. This TCR was sampled from a woman in her late teens or twenties in good health and CMV-seronegative. Here the chain combines TRBV6-4 and TRBJ2-2, with the D gene call left open. Specimen: PBMCs. The nucleotide sequence reads as follows: TGTGCCAGCAGGGACCCCCTCACCGGGGAGCTGTTTTTT. Its amino acids are CASRDPLTGELFF.